This TCR beta chain was identified during a study of shared clonotypes between healthy human individuals. In the study overall: The plates for each donor numbered three CD4 naive, three CD4 memory, two CD8 naive and one CD8 memory.

Points on this clone: Its antigen is unidentified.

TCRdb's table, derived via immunoSEQ multiplex PCR, lists solely in-frame clones and lacks some. Here the sample spans roughly 2 million clones, 90% to 95% being singletons. The study's findings and limits: In general, naive subsets displayed greater estimated richness than memory subsets did. An effect of sequencing depth on clonotype sharing among donors was expected. A handful of donors shared about 5% of their naive CD4 clonotypes.

The V gene's germline CDR1 is MNHEY and CDR2 SVGAGI. V dropped 2 bases and J dropped 9; count of bases not matched to a gene: 7. The CDR3 consists of 14 residues. This chain uses TRBV6-5 with TRBJ2-1; 7 positions agree with TRBD2. The receptor was isolated from a young man in good health. The source material was naive CD4+ T cells sorted from blood. Subset given: CD45RA+ positively selected. CDR3 residues: CASSYGLVGTEQFF. CDR3 coding DNA: TGTGCCAGCAGTTACGGACTAGTCGGCACTGAGCAGTTCTTC.